Shown below are 6 T cell receptor beta chains from a single sample sequenced in a study of OX40 agonist ivuxolimab in advanced cancers. Assay: immunoSEQ multiplex PCR; the TCRdb copy retains only in-frame clones and omits some. There are 11,000 or so clones in the sample; 84% occur only once, and about 8.3% lies in the top ten. The source was CD4+ or CD8+ T cells sorted from blood, collected in a trial of the OX40 agonist ivuxolimab. The receptors originated from an adult with an advanced solid tumor such as melanoma, head and neck, liver or kidney cancer.

The rearrangement joins TRBV16 to TRBJ1-4; maybe TRBD1 (5 bases). The V end lost 2 bases, the J end lost 8 bases, and 12 bases lay between the germline ends. This CDR3 has 14 residues. CDR1 is KGHSY and CDR2 is FQNENV in the germline V gene. This CDR3 is CASSQVTGGEKLFF. Written as DNA, the CDR3 is TGTGCCAGCAGCCAAGTGACCGGGGGAGAAAAACTGTTTTTT. Together with reference TRBV16 and TRBJ1-4, the CDR3 gives the full variable domain: GEEVAQTPKHLVRGEGQKAKLYCAPIKGHSYVFWYQQVLKNEFKFLISFQNENVFDETGMPKERFSAKCLPNSPCSLEIQATKLEDSAVYFCASSQVTGGEKLFFGSGTQLSVL.

The V call is TRBV6-9, the J call TRBJ2-5, with a possible D match to TRBD1 (6 bases). CDR1 and CDR2 (germline): MNHGY, SVAAGI. V lost 2 bases and J lost 4, with 17 bases in between. The CDR3 consists of 16 residues. CDR3 nucleotides: TGTGCCAGCAGTTATCGGGACAACGTACCAACAGAGACCCAGTACTTC. Translated: CASSYRDNVPTETQYF.

The chain combines TRBV6-1 with TRBJ1-1, with TRBD1 matching over 8 bases. The V and J ends lost 0 bases and 4 bases, in that order; junction bases with no gene match: 7. The germline gives CDR1 MNHNS, CDR2 SASEGT. The CDR3 covers 16 residues. The CDR3 DNA sequence: TGTGCCAGCAGTGAAGCTAAAGGACAGGGAGGCACTGAAGCTTTCTTT. Protein product: CASSEAKGQGGTEAFF.

This clone was detected once. The rearrangement joins TRBV19 to TRBJ2-1; possibly TRBD1 or TRBD2 for D (5 bases each). The germline gives CDR1 LNHDA, CDR2 SQIVND (reference sequence). Trimming shortened V by 1 base and J by 2 bases, and 6 bases separated the two germline ends. This CDR3 comprises 14 residues. CDR3 sequence: CASSIGGPYNEQFF. Here the CDR3 DNA reads TGTGCCAGTAGTATAGGGGGACCCTACAATGAGCAGTTCTTC.

As concerns this clone: The same CDR3 arises from other DNA sequences in this sample as well. V gene TRBV4-1 combines with J gene TRBJ1-1; D is unclear. This CDR3 comprises 12 residues. CDR1 is MGHRA and CDR2 is YSYEKL in the germline V gene. Trimming stripped 1 base from V and 1 base from J, with 1 base between. CDR3 DNA sequence: TGCGCCAGCAGCCAAGGGAACACTGAAGCTTTCTTT. It specifies CASSQGNTEAFF.

This chain uses TRBV4-2 with TRBJ1-2, with D possibly TRBD1 on 5 matching bases. V gave up 1 base and J gave up 1 base, with 19 bases separating them. From germline, CDR1 is LGHNA and CDR2 YNFKEQ. The CDR3 contains 18 residues. The DNA for the CDR3 is TGTGCCAGCAGCCAAGGGGGGGATTACAGCGCTATTAACTATGGCTACACCTTC. It specifies CASSQGGDYSAINYGYTF.